This entry lists 19 T cell receptor beta chains sequenced from one sample in a study of shared clonotypes between healthy human individuals. Some clones are missing from TCRdb's copy, which holds only in-frame ones; the method was immunoSEQ multiplex PCR. The sample gives over a million clones, more than 60% of which show up once; 1.5% is in the top ten. The specimen sequenced was memory CD4+ T cells sorted from blood. Described subset: CD45RA-negative fraction. The receptors stem from a man aged 18 to 35 in good health.

The chain combines TRBV11-2 with TRBJ1-1; D ambiguous. CDR1 is SGHAT and CDR2 is FQNNGV in the germline V gene. Trimming cost V 0 bases and J 10 bases, with 6 bases left between them. This CDR3 is built from 11 residues. CDR3 nucleotides: TGTGCCAGCAGCTTAGATCGAAGAGCTTTCTTT. It yields the protein CASSLDRRAFF.

The CDR3 DNA sequence: TGTGCCACAGGGCCGGGACTCCAACCCTACGAGCAGTACTTC. It specifies CATGPGLQPYEQYF. The chain employs TRBV5-4 and TRBJ2-7; D is possibly TRBD2 (6 bases). CDR1 SGHNT and CDR2 YYREEE come from the germline V gene (reference sequence). Between the trimmed V and J ends, which lost 9 bases and 2 bases, there was a span of 18 bases. CDR3 length: 14 residues. Together with reference TRBV5-4 and TRBJ2-7, the CDR3 gives the full variable domain: ETGVTQSPTHLIKTRGQQVTLRCSSQSGHNTVSWYQQALGQGPQFIFQYYREEENGRGNFPPRFSGLQFPNYSSELNVNALELDDSALYLCATGPGLQPYEQYFGPGTRLTVT.

On this clone: The limits of the CDR3 on the DNA are not certain, so only TCRdb's listed CDR3 is given. The V call is TRBV12-1, the J call TRBJ2-1. TRBV12-1 is shown as a pseudogene. The CDR3 is made up of 16 amino acids, end residues included. The CDR3 reads CASSFGAGSSYNEQFF.

V and J are TRBV7-9 and TRBJ1-2; a weak D match, TRBD1 (6 bases). The V end lost 0 bases, the J end lost 8 bases, and 16 bases lay between the germline ends. Germline V lookup: CDR1 SEHNR, CDR2 FQNEAQ (reference sequence). This CDR3 contains 15 residues. CDR3 region: CASSLAMSGAVGYTF. CDR3 DNA: TGTGCCAGCAGCTTAGCAATGTCAGGGGCCGTGGGCTACACCTTC.

This chain connects TRBV5-1 to TRBJ2-3; D is possibly TRBD1 or TRBD2 (5 bases each). The CDR3 contains 16 residues. Germline V CDR1 and CDR2: SGHRS, YFSETQ. Trimming stripped 0 bases from V and 0 bases from J, with 11 bases between. The CDR3 loop reads CASSLAGGPSTDTQYF. DNA for the CDR3: TGCGCCAGCAGCTTGGCTGGGGGACCTAGCACAGATACGCAGTATTTT.

CDR3 in amino acids: CASSESGRTYIQYF. CDR3 nucleotide sequence: TGTGCCAGCAGTGAAAGCGGTCGGACCTACATTCAGTACTTC. V usage is TRBV2 and J usage is TRBJ2-4; perhaps TRBD2 as D (5 bases). Germline V gene lookup returns CDR1 SNHLY and CDR2 FYNNEI. Trimming took off 2 bases at V and 8 bases at J, with 13 bases between the two ends. CDR3 size: 14 residues.

This chain connects TRBV4-3 to TRBJ2-7; 8 bases map to TRBD2. Germline trimming cut 0 bases from V and 4 bases from J; bases unmatched to any gene: 5. The CDR3 runs to 15 residues. Germline V gene lookup returns CDR1 LGHNA and CDR2 YSLEER. The DNA of the CDR3 is TGCGCCAGCAGCCAAGATACCGGCGGGAGGTACGAGCAGTACTTC. This sequence encodes CASSQDTGGRYEQYF.

This clone was observed a single time. The chain combines TRBV6-1 with TRBJ2-7, with 8 bases identical to TRBD1. This CDR3 region has 15 residues. CDR1 is MNHNS, CDR2 SASEGT, per germline. J was trimmed by 3 bases and V by 4 bases; bases with no gene match: 8. The CDR3 nucleotides are TGTGCCAGCAGTGCCCCGGACAGGGCCCTCTACGAGCAGTACTTC. It specifies CASSAPDRALYEQYF.

This chain uses TRBV19 with TRBJ2-1, with D maybe TRBD1 (6 bases). Germline loops: CDR1 LNHDA, CDR2 SQIVND (reference sequence). The V and J ends lost 5 bases and 2 bases respectively, with 16 bases between them. This CDR3 is built from 16 residues. CDR3 residues: CASSFRTVPPYNEQFF. The CDR3 DNA reads as TGTGCCAGTAGTTTCCGGACAGTACCTCCCTACAATGAGCAGTTCTTC.

This rearrangement joins TRBV5-5 to TRBJ1-5, with D unclear. The germline gives CDR1 SGHKS, CDR2 YYEKEE (reference sequence). Between the trimmed V and J ends, which lost 4 bases and 0 bases, there was a span of 11 bases. This CDR3 contains 15 residues. The CDR3 DNA sequence: TGTGCCAGCAGCATCGGACTCAGTAGCAATCAGCCCCAGCATTTT. It specifies CASSIGLSSNQPQHF.

The CDR3: CASTEGQNNSPLHF. DNA of the CDR3: TGTGCCAGCACAGAGGGACAGAATAATTCACCCCTCCACTTT. The rearrangement uses TRBV28 and TRBJ1-6, with 7 nucleotides matching TRBD1. V dropped 7 bases and J dropped 5; count of bases not matched to a gene: 5. The germline V gene has CDR1 MDHEN and CDR2 SYDVKM. This CDR3 contains 14 residues. The variable domain in full, completed from reference TRBV28 and TRBJ1-6, reads DVKVTQSSRYLVKRTGEKVFLECVQDMDHENMFWYRQDPGLGLRLIYFSYDVKMKEKGDIPEGYSVSREKKERFSLILESASTNQTSMYLCASTEGQNNSPLHFGNGTRLTVT.

This clone was recorded only once. The chain joins TRBV19 to TRBJ2-7; TRBD2 might be the D (7 bases). Trimming shortened V by 2 bases and J by 8 bases, and 19 bases separated the two germline ends. The CDR3 has 15 amino acids. Germline values: CDR1 LNHDA, CDR2 SQIVND (reference sequence). The CDR3 DNA sequence: TGTGCCAGTAGTATAAGCGGGGCAGGGGCATATCAGCAGTACTTC. Amino acid sequence: CASSISGAGAYQQYF.

The rearrangement uses TRBV6-5 and TRBJ1-3; D may be TRBD1 (5 bases). The CDR3 length is 15 residues. The V gene lost 8 bases and the J gene lost 7 bases, with 21 bases spanning the gap. Germline loops: CDR1 MNHEY, CDR2 SVGAGI. This CDR3 reads CASAPQTPGPNTIYF. The CDR3 DNA reads as TGTGCCAGCGCCCCTCAAACGCCGGGGCCCAACACCATATATTTT.

This chain connects TRBV7-8 to TRBJ1-2; 8 nucleotides align to TRBD1. Germline V gene data show CDR1 as SGHVS and CDR2 as FQNEAQ. CDR3 length: 15 amino acids. V was pared by 1 base and J by 4 bases, with 5 bases of the junction left unmatched. The chain's CDR3 is CASSLVGQGFYGYTF. CDR3 sequence (DNA): TGTGCCAGCAGCTTAGTAGGACAGGGCTTCTATGGCTACACCTTC.

The chain joins TRBV5-1 to TRBJ1-3; 8 nucleotides match TRBD1. The junction had 5 bases not matched to a gene; V was cut back by 1 base and J by 2 bases. This CDR3 has 16 residues. Per germline, CDR1 SGHRS and CDR2 YFSETQ. CDR3 nucleotide sequence: TGCGCCAGCAGCTTGAGTCAGGGGGCCACTGGAAACACCATATATTTT. This encodes CASSLSQGATGNTIYF.

V is TRBV7-2 and J is TRBJ2-3, with D perhaps matching TRBD2 (6 bases). This CDR3 is built from 15 residues. Germline CDR1 reads SGHTA; CDR2 reads FQGNSA. V lost 1 base and J lost 4, with 12 bases in between. The CDR3 coding sequence is TGTGCCAGCAGCTTAGAGGGAGGCGGCGCAGATACGCAGTATTTT. Encoded protein: CASSLEGGGADTQYF.

V is TRBV7-9 and J is TRBJ2-7, with a tentative D call TRBD1 (6 bases). Trimming cost V 1 base and J 6 bases, with 10 bases left between them. Looked up from germline, CDR1 is SEHNR and CDR2 is FQNEAQ (reference sequence). The CDR3 spans 13 residues. Written as DNA, the CDR3 is TGTGCCAGCAGCTTAGGAGGGGGATCCGAGCAGTACTTC. As protein: CASSLGGGSEQYF. Full variable domain (missing parts from reference TRBV7-9 and TRBJ2-7): DTGVSQNPRHKITKRGQNVTFRCDPISEHNRLYWYRQTLGQGPEFLTYFQNEAQLEKSRLLSDRFSAERPKGSFSTLEIQRTEQGDSAMYLCASSLGGGSEQYFGPGTRLTVT.

V is TRBV7-2 and J is TRBJ1-4; D ambiguous. The V end was cut by 6 bases, the J end by 3 bases, with 11 bases between. The CDR3 contains 14 residues. Germline V gene lookup returns CDR1 SGHTA and CDR2 FQGNSA. The CDR3 nucleotides read TGTGCCAGCAGTCGAGGGAGGGCTAATGAAAAACTGTTTTTT. It encodes CASSRGRANEKLFF.

The genes are TRBV11-2 and TRBJ2-5, with 9 positions matching TRBD2. CDR3 length: 16 residues. With V trimmed by 5 bases and J by 3 bases, 10 bases remained unmatched. Germline CDR1 is SGHAT and CDR2 is FQNNGV. CDR3 in amino acids: CASSLSGGGEEETQYF. The DNA of the CDR3 is TGTGCCAGCAGCCTTAGCGGGGGCGGGGAGGAAGAGACCCAGTACTTC.